This T cell receptor beta chain was sequenced in a study of cytomegalovirus exposure and HLA in healthy donors. General observations from the study: In a later analysis, a missense DCLRE1C variant was linked to TCR beta V- and J-gene trimming.

The study ran its PCR with 60 Vbeta and 13 Jbeta primers. Clones were read by immunoSEQ multiplex PCR, and TCRdb kept only the in-frame ones, dropping some. The sample contains 60,000 to 70,000 clones, approximately 70% of which appear only once. Worth noting for this clone: The antigen is not known.

The clonotype originates from a man in his forties or fifties in good health and CMV-seropositive. Material: PBMCs.

The DNA of the CDR3 is TGTGCCAGCCAGACCAACAGGGGGAGCTCCTATAATTCACCCCTCCACTTT. It yields the protein CASQTNRGSSYNSPLHF. The V gene is TRBV5-4, the J gene TRBJ1-6; TRBD1 agrees at 8 bases. V lost 7 bases to trimming and J lost 0 bases; unmatched junction nucleotides: 9. This CDR3 spans 17 amino acids. Germline V gives CDR1 SGHNT, CDR2 YYREEE (reference sequence).